The sequence of this T cell receptor (beta chain) was determined in a study of regulatory T cells in long-lasting Graves disease. Study-level information: Persistent Graves' disease meant over 5 years of antithyroid drugs with positive TSH receptor antibodies.

As to time point: persistent/refractory GD, antithyroid drugs over 5 years with positive TRAb. The TCR library was made from RNA extracted from PBMCs. Graves' disease diagnosis was established per American Thyroid Association guidelines. A volume of roughly 9.1 milliliters of peripheral blood was collected in EDTA tubes. This clonotype was found many times. V gave up 1 base and J gave up 4 bases, with 7 bases separating them. The CDR3 consists of 13 residues. The germline V gene encodes CDR1 MNHEY and CDR2 SMNVEV (reference sequence). Arm-PCR with iRepertoire HTBI primers amplified the CDR3 regions for these TCR beta libraries. TCRdb re-called the multiplex PCR reads with MiXCR, one entry per CDR3 protein. In the table there are fewer than 400,000 distinct CDR3 sequences, less than 25% of which are singletons.

This chain connects TRBV27 to TRBJ1-1; D is uncertain. This clonotype was sampled from a female donor with Graves disease. Specimen: peripheral blood mononuclear cells (PBMCs), collected when the disease was refractory, from a patient treated with antithyroid drugs. The CDR3 nucleotides read TGTGCCAGCAGTTTATGGTGGGGCACTGAAGCTTTCTTT. It yields the protein CASSLWWGTEAFF.